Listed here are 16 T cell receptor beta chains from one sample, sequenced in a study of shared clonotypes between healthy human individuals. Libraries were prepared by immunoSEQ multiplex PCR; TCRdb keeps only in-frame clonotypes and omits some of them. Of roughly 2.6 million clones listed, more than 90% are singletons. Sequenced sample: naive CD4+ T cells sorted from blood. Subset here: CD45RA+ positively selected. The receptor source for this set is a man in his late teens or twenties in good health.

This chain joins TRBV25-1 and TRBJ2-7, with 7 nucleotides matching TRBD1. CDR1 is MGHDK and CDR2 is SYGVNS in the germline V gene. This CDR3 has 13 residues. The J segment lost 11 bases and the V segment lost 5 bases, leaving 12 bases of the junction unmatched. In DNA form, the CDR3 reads TGTGCCAGCAGTTTTGGGAAAGAGGGACAGAAGTACTTC. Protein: CASSFGKEGQKYF.

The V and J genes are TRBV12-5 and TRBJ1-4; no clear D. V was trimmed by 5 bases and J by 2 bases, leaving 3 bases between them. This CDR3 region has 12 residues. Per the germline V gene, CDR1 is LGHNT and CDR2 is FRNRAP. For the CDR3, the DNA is TGTGCTAGTGGTCCCACTAATGAAAAACTGTTTTTT. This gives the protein CASGPTNEKLFF.

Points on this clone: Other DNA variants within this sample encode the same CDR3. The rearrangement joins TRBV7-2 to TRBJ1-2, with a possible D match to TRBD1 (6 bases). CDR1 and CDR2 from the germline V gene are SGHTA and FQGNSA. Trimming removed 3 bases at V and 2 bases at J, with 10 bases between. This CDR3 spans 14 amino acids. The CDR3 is CASSFGTSNYGYTF. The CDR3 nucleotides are TGTGCCAGCAGCTTTGGGACATCCAACTATGGCTACACCTTC.

The CDR3 protein is CASSDPGGLKPYNEQFF. The CDR3 DNA sequence: TGTGCCAGCAGTGATCCCGGGGGGTTGAAGCCCTACAATGAGCAGTTCTTC. V and J are TRBV6-1 and TRBJ2-1; 7 nucleotides match TRBD2. With 3 bases clipped from V and 2 bases from J, the junction kept 10 bases outside the gene matches. Germline V lookup: CDR1 MNHNS, CDR2 SASEGT. CDR3 length: 17 residues.

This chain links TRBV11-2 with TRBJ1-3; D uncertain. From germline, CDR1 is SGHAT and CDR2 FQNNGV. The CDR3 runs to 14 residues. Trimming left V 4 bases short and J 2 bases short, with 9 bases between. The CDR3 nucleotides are TGTGCCAGCAGCTCGGATGGGGCTGGAAACACCATATATTTT. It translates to CASSSDGAGNTIYF.

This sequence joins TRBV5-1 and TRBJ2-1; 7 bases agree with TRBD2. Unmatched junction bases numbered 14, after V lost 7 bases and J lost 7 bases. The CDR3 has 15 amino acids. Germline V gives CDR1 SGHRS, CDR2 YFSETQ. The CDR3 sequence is CASLGGGARGNEQFF. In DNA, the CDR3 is TGCGCCAGCCTGGGTGGAGGGGCGCGGGGGAATGAGCAGTTCTTC. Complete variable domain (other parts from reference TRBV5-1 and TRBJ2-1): KAGVTQTPRYLIKTRGQQVTLSCSPISGHRSVSWYQQTPGQGLQFLFEYFSETQRNKGNFPGRFSGRQFSNSRSEMNVSTLELGDSALYLCASLGGGARGNEQFFGPGTRLTVL.

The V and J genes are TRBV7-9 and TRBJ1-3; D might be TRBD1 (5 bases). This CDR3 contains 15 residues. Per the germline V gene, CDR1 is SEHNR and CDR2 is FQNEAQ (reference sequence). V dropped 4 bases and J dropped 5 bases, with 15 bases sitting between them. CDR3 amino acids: CASSSGLTDRNTIYF. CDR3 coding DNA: TGTGCCAGCAGCTCAGGCCTGACAGACAGAAACACCATATATTTT. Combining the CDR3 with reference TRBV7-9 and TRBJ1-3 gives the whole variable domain DTGVSQNPRHKITKRGQNVTFRCDPISEHNRLYWYRQTLGQGPEFLTYFQNEAQLEKSRLLSDRFSAERPKGSFSTLEIQRTEQGDSAMYLCASSSGLTDRNTIYFGEGSWLTVV.

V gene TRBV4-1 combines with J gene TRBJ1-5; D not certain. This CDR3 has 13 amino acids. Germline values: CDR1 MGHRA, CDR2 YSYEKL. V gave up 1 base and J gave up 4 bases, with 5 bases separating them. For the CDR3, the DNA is TGCGCCAGCAGCCAAGCGGGAAATCAGCCCCAGCATTTT. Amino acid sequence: CASSQAGNQPQHF.

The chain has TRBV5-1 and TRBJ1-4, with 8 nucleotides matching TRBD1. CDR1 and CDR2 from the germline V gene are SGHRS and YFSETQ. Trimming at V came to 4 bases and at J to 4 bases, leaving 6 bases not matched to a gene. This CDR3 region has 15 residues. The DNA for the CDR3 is TGCGCCAGCAGCCCAGGACAGGGCTATAATGAAAAACTGTTTTTT. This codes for CASSPGQGYNEKLFF.

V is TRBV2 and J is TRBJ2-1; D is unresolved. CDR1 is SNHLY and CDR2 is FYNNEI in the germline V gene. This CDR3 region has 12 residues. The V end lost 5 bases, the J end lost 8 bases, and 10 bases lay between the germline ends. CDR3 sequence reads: CASSRTRDEQFF. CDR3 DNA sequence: TGTGCCAGCAGTCGGACCCGGGATGAGCAGTTCTTC.

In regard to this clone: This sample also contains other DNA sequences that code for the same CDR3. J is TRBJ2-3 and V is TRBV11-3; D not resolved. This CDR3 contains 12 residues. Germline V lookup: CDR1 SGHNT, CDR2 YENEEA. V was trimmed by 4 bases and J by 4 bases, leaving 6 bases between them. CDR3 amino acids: CASSYRSDTQYF. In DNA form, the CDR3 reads TGTGCCAGCAGCTATAGATCAGATACGCAGTATTTT.

CDR3 in amino acids: CASSSIKSAIYGYTF. CDR3 nucleotide sequence: TGTGCCAGCAGCTCGATCAAAAGTGCCATCTATGGCTACACCTTC. The chain employs TRBV7-2 and TRBJ1-2, with D hard to call. CDR1 SGHTA and CDR2 FQGNSA come from the germline V gene. V lost 4 bases, J lost 4 bases, and 16 bases lay in between. The CDR3 length is 15 residues.

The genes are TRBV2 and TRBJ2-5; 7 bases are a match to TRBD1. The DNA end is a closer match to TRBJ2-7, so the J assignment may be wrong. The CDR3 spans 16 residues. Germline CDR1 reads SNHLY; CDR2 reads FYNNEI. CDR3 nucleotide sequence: TGTGCCAGCAGTGAAGCCTTCCCGACAGGGCACTACGAGCAGTACTTC. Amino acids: CASSEAFPTGHYEQYF.

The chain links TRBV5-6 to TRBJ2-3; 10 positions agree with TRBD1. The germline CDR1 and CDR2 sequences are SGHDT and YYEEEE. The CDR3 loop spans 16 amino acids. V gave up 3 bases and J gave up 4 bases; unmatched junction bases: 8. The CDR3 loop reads CASSSYRQGASDTQYF. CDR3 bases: TGTGCCAGCAGCTCCTACCGACAGGGGGCTTCAGATACGCAGTATTTT.

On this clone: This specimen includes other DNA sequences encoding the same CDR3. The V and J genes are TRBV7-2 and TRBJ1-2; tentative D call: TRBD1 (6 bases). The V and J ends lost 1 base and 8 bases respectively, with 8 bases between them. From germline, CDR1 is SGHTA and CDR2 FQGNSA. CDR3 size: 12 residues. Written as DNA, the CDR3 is TGTGCCAGCAGCTTAGAGAGGGGGGGCTACACCTTC. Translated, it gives CASSLERGGYTF.

The CDR3 coding sequence is TGTGCCAGCAGTTTATTTTCCGGAGTTAAAGAGACCCAGTACTTC. Encoded protein: CASSLFSGVKETQYF. The J gene is TRBJ2-5, the V gene TRBV27; no reliable D call. Between the trimmed V and J ends, which lost 1 base and 3 bases, there was a span of 12 bases. CDR1 and CDR2 (germline): MNHEY, SMNVEV (reference sequence). This CDR3 has 15 residues.